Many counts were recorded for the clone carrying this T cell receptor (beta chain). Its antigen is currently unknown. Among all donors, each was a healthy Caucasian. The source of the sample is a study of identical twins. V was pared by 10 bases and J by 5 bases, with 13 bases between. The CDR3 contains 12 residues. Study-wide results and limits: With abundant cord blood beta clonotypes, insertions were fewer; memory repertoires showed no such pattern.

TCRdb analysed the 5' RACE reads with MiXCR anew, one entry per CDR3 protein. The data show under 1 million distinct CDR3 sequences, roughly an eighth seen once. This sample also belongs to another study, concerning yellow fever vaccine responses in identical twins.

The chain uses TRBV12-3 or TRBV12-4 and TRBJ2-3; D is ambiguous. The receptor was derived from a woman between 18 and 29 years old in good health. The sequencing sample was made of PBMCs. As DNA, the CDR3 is TGTGCCACCTCGGCTAGGATAGATACGCAGTATTTT. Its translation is CATSARIDTQYF.